The 2 T cell receptor beta chains in this list originate from one sample, sequenced in a study of response to subunit inactivated influenza vaccine. TCRdb re-derived calls from the RT-PCR reads in MiXCR, one entry per CDR3 protein. Counted here are 150,000 or so distinct CDR3 sequences, under 13% occurring once; the ten biggest clones make up around 12%. The material sequenced was non-naive T cells sorted from PBMCs, taken 45 days after vaccination. Receptors originate from a man aged 50-60 years who received an inactivated influenza vaccine.

About this clonotype: A much bigger clone sits one base away, suggesting this may be a read error. The chain joins TRBV11-2 to TRBJ2-5, with D possibly matching TRBD2 (5 bases). The CDR3 has 15 amino acids. The V gene lost 1 base and the J gene lost 4 bases, with 13 bases spanning the gap. From germline, CDR1 is SGHAT and CDR2 FQNNGV. The CDR3 DNA reads TGTGCCAGCAGCTTAGTTCAGGTTCGGGGAGAGACCCAGTACTTC. Translation gives CASSLVQVRGETQYF.

This chain connects TRBV19 to TRBJ1-1, with unresolved D. Germline lookup yields CDR1 LNHDA and CDR2 SQIVND (reference sequence). With 3 bases removed from V and 5 bases from J, the gap between germline ends came to 16 bases. The CDR3 has 15 residues. The DNA for the CDR3 is TGTGCCAGTAGTATTGGAACGGACGGCGGGACTGAAGCTTTCTTT. This codes for CASSIGTDGGTEAFF.